One and the same sample provided the 2 T cell receptor beta chains below, sequenced in a study of cytomegalovirus exposure and HLA in healthy donors. The PCR employed 60 Vbeta primers together with 13 Jbeta primers. Clones were read by immunoSEQ multiplex PCR, and TCRdb kept only the in-frame ones, dropping some. The sample lists 90,000 to 140,000 clones; 76% were seen once. Source material: PBMCs. All receptors derive from a man between 35 and 55 years old in good health and CMV-seropositive.

This clone was picked up one time. The rearrangement joins TRBV28 to TRBJ2-3; D is possibly TRBD1 (5 bases). The CDR3 is 16 residues long. Trimming removed 4 bases at V and 1 base at J, with 15 bases between. CDR1 is MDHEN and CDR2 is SYDVKM in the germline V gene. CDR3 DNA: TGTGCCAGCAGTTCCCTCTCAGGGCGAGGCACAGATACGCAGTATTTT. Translating it yields CASSSLSGRGTDTQYF.

The V gene is TRBV18, the J gene TRBJ2-3; D call uncertain. The CDR3 length is 16 residues. Germline CDR1 and CDR2: KGHSH and LQKENI. Trimming left V 2 bases short and J 5 bases short, with 17 bases between. The CDR3 protein is CASSPGSPRMGDTQYF. In DNA form, the CDR3 reads TGTGCCAGCTCACCAGGCTCTCCTAGGATGGGAGATACGCAGTATTTT.